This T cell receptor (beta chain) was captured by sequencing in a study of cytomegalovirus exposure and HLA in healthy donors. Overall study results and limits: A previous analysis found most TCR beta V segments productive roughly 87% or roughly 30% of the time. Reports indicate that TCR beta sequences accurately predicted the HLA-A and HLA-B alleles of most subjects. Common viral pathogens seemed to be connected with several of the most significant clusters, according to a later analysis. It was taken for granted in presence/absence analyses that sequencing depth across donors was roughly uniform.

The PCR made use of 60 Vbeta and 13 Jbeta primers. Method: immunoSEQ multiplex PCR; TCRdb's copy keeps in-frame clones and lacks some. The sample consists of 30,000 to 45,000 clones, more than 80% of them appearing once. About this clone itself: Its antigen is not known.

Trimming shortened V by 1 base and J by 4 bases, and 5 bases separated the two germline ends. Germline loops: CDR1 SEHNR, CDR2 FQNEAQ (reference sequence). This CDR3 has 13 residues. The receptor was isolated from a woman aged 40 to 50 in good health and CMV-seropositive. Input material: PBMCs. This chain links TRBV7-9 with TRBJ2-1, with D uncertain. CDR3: CASSLDGYNEQFF. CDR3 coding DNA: TGTGCCAGCAGCTTAGACGGTTACAATGAGCAGTTCTTC.